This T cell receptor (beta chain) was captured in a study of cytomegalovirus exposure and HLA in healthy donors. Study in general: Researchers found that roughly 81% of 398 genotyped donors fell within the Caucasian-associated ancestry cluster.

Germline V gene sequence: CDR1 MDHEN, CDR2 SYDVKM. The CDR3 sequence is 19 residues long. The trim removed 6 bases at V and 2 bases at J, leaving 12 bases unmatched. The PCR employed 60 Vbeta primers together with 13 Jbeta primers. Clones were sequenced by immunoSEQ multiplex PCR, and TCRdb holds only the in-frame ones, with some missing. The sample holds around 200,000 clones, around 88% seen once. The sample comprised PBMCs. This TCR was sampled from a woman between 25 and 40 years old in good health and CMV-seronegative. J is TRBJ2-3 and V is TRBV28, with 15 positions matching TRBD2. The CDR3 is CASRTGMGLAGGNTDTQYF. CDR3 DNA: TGTGCCAGCAGAACCGGGATGGGACTAGCGGGAGGAAACACAGATACGCAGTATTTT.